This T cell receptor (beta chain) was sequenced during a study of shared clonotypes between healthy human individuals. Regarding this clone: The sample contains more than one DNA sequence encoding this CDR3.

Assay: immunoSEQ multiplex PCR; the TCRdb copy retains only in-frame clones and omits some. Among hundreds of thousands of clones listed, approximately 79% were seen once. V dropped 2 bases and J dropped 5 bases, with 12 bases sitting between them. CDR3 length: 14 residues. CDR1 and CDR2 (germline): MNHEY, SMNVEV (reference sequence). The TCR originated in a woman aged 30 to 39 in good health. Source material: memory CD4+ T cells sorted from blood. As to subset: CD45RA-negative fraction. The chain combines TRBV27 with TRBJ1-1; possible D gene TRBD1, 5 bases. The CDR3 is CASSLGTRETEAFF. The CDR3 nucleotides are TGTGCCAGCAGTTTAGGGACGAGGGAGACTGAAGCTTTCTTT.